The T cell receptor beta chain under discussion was sequenced for a study of identical twins. TCRdb reprocessed the 5' RACE reads with MiXCR, giving one entry per CDR3 protein. The data contain some 330,000 distinct CDR3 sequences, about 9% of them singletons. This clonotype was counted a few times. This CDR3 has 12 amino acids. V dropped 4 bases and J dropped 11 bases, with 9 bases sitting between them. The gene calls are TRBV12-3 or TRBV12-4 and TRBJ1-6; D possibly corresponds to TRBD1 (6 bases). This TCR was recovered from a woman in her fifties or sixties in good health. What was sequenced was naive T cells sorted from blood. The CDR3 DNA sequence: TGTGCCAGCAGTTACAGACAGGCACCCCTCCACTTT. It codes for CASSYRQAPLHF.